Listed below are T cell receptor beta chains from one sample, sequenced in a study of cytomegalovirus exposure and HLA in healthy donors. Clones were sequenced by immunoSEQ multiplex PCR, and TCRdb holds only the in-frame ones, with some missing. The sample consists of under 150,000 clones, approximately 80% of them appearing once. Sequencing used PBMCs. The receptor set was obtained from a man aged 45-60 years in good health and CMV-seronegative. Each CDR3 is given with its conserved first and last residue. The order of the fields is D gene, clone size, V gene, J gene, CDR3 protein, CDR3 DNA. The D gene is left open where the match is weak. Clone size is given for some rows only: seen once, a few or many times, or a class if the clone is expanded.

D: -; size: once; V: TRBV7-9; J: TRBJ2-6; CDR3: CASSPGMVSGANVLTF; DNA: TGTGCCAGCAGCCCCGGTATGGTCTCTGGGGCCAACGTCCTGACTTTC
D: TRBD1; size: -; V: TRBV4-2; J: TRBJ2-5; CDR3: CASSHVPGQGFQETQYF; DNA: TGTGCCAGCAGCCATGTACCGGGACAGGGCTTTCAAGAGACCCAGTACTTC
D: TRBD2; size: -; V: TRBV4-1; J: TRBJ2-5; CDR3: CASSQPLAGAHQETQYF; DNA: TGCGCCAGCAGCCAACCCCTAGCGGGGGCGCACCAAGAGACCCAGTACTTC
D: TRBD2; size: few; V: TRBV5-4; J: TRBJ2-5; CDR3: CASSPGGSGGQETQYF; DNA: TGTGCCAGCAGCCCGGGGGGTAGCGGGGGCCAAGAGACCCAGTACTTC
D: TRBD1; size: once; V: TRBV2; J: TRBJ2-7; CDR3: CASSMAGTGIHEQYF; DNA: TGTGCCAGCAGTATGGCCGGGACAGGGATCCACGAGCAGTACTTC
D: -; size: once; V: TRBV6-6; J: TRBJ1-3; CDR3: CASSYGPGISNTIYF; DNA: TGTGCCAGCAGTTACGGTCCGGGAATTTCGAACACCATATATTTT
D: -; size: -; V: TRBV5-1; J: TRBJ2-5; CDR3: CASSLRRETQYF; DNA: TGCGCCAGCAGCTTACGGCGGGAGACCCAGTACTTC
D: TRBD1; size: -; V: TRBV2; J: TRBJ1-2; CDR3: CASRFGTGRYGYTF; DNA: TGTGCCAGCAGATTCGGGACAGGGCGCTATGGCTACACCTTC
D: -; size: -; V: TRBV2; J: TRBJ2-5; CDR3: CASSEVRGETQYF; DNA: TGTGCCAGCAGTGAAGTTCGAGGAGAGACCCAGTACTTC
D: -; size: -; V: TRBV4-1; J: TRBJ2-3; CDR3: CASSQVGPVSGTQYF; DNA: TGCGCCAGCAGCCAAGTGGGGCCGGTCTCGGGTACGCAGTATTTT
D: TRBD1; size: -; V: TRBV18; J: TRBJ2-5; CDR3: CASSPGTGWSETQYF; DNA: TGTGCCAGCTCACCGGGGACAGGGTGGTCGGAGACCCAGTACTTC
D: TRBD2; size: -; V: TRBV5-1; J: TRBJ2-5; CDR3: CASSSAGLGETQYF; DNA: TGCGCCAGCAGCTCAGCGGGACTAGGAGAGACCCAGTACTTC